One sample yielded the 26 T cell receptor beta chains listed below, sequenced in a study of cytomegalovirus exposure and HLA in healthy donors. The PCR employed 60 Vbeta primers together with 13 Jbeta primers. Clones were sequenced by immunoSEQ multiplex PCR, and TCRdb holds only the in-frame ones, with some missing. The data show 150,000 to 180,000 clones, with 65% to 75% seen just once and about 2.7% held by the top ten. Specimen: PBMCs. These receptors all stem from a man younger than 30 in good health and CMV-seronegative.

This chain uses TRBV19 with TRBJ2-1, with a weak D call TRBD1 (6 bases). This CDR3 contains 15 residues. V was cut by 7 bases and J by 2 bases, with 15 bases left in between. CDR1 is LNHDA, CDR2 SQIVND, per germline (reference sequence). This CDR3 reads CASTTGTYTYNEQFF. The CDR3 coding sequence is TGTGCCAGTACAACCGGGACATATACCTACAATGAGCAGTTCTTC.

The chain joins TRBV7-2 to TRBJ2-7; maybe TRBD2 (6 bases). The CDR3 has 13 amino acids. V gave up 5 bases and J gave up 7 bases, with 15 bases separating them. Germline V gene lookup returns CDR1 SGHTA and CDR2 FQGNSA. The CDR3 spells CASSPRPREEQYF. In nucleotides, the CDR3 is TGTGCCAGCAGCCCTAGGCCCCGGGAGGAGCAGTACTTC.

This chain uses TRBV6-4 with TRBJ1-1; D remains unclear. The germline V gene has CDR1 MRHNA and CDR2 SNTAGT. The CDR3 totals 14 residues. Trimming took 2 bases from V and 0 from J, leaving 7 bases between them. The chain's CDR3 is CASSDGQMNTEAFF. CDR3 in DNA: TGTGCCAGCAGTGACGGGCAGATGAACACTGAAGCTTTCTTT.

This rearrangement joins TRBV7-9 to TRBJ2-7; 8 nucleotides match TRBD2. CDR1 is SEHNR, CDR2 FQNEAQ, per germline (reference sequence). This CDR3 region has 15 residues. The V gene end was trimmed by 5 bases and the J gene end by 3 bases; junction bases not matched to a gene: 9. The CDR3 sequence is CASSPPLAEFYEQYF. The DNA of the CDR3 is TGTGCCAGCAGCCCCCCACTAGCGGAATTCTACGAGCAGTACTTC.

CDR3 sequence: CASSYLRGEAYNEQFF. In DNA form, the CDR3 reads TGTGCCAGCAGTTATCTTCGGGGGGAGGCCTACAATGAGCAGTTCTTC. The genes are TRBV27 and TRBJ2-1, with 7 nucleotides matching TRBD2. The germline gives CDR1 MNHEY, CDR2 SMNVEV (reference sequence). The V and J ends lost 4 bases and 2 bases, in that order; junction bases with no gene match: 8. The CDR3 runs 16 residues.

The V call is TRBV5-1, the J call TRBJ1-4; D possibly corresponds to TRBD1 (5 bases). V was trimmed by 2 bases and J by 7 bases, leaving 15 bases between them. The germline gives CDR1 SGHRS, CDR2 YFSETQ. The CDR3 covers 15 residues. The CDR3 here is CASSFLGGSGEKLFF. The CDR3 DNA sequence: TGCGCCAGCAGCTTCCTCGGGGGGAGCGGTGAAAAACTGTTTTTT.

The CDR3 is CASGGRGKWETQYF. As DNA, the CDR3 is TGTGCCAGCGGGGGGAGGGGAAAGTGGGAGACCCAGTACTTC. The chain carries TRBV28 and TRBJ2-5, with 7 bases matching TRBD2. Unmatched junction bases numbered 11, after V lost 8 bases and J lost 5 bases. Germline assignment: CDR1 MDHEN and CDR2 SYDVKM. This CDR3 is 14 amino acids long.

The V call is TRBV4-1, the J call TRBJ1-6; no definite D call. V gave up 0 bases and J gave up 6 bases, with 9 bases separating them. This CDR3 comprises 15 residues. Germline CDR1 MGHRA, CDR2 YSYEKL. The CDR3 protein is CASSQEAGFNSPLHF. In DNA form, the CDR3 reads TGCGCCAGCAGCCAAGAGGCGGGTTTTAATTCACCCCTCCACTTT.

The chain employs TRBV4-3 and TRBJ2-7; weak D call: TRBD2 (5 bases). From germline, CDR1 is LGHNA and CDR2 YSLEER. The CDR3 runs 16 residues. V lost 4 bases and J 0 bases, leaving 16 bases between the germline ends. CDR3 nucleotides: TGCGCCAGCAGCCTAGAAGCGGATGTACGCTCCTACGAGCAGTACTTC. Its protein is CASSLEADVRSYEQYF.

Sample share makes this clone medium-sized. V gene TRBV7-9 combines with J gene TRBJ2-7; D is ambiguous. The V and J ends lost 0 bases and 2 bases respectively, with 5 bases between them. CDR1 is SEHNR, CDR2 FQNEAQ, per germline (reference sequence). The CDR3 extends over 13 amino acids. This CDR3 reads CASSLASAYEQYF. Here the CDR3 DNA reads TGTGCCAGCAGCTTAGCCAGTGCCTACGAGCAGTACTTC.

The chain couples TRBV2 to TRBJ2-1; 9 nucleotides align to TRBD1. V was clipped by 10 bases and J by 6 bases; unmatched bases: 4. Per the germline V gene, CDR1 is SNHLY and CDR2 is FYNNEI. The CDR3 is 12 amino acids. CDR3 amino acids: CAIRDRANEQFF. CDR3 coding DNA: TGTGCCATCCGGGACAGGGCCAATGAGCAGTTCTTC.

J is TRBJ2-6 and V is TRBV2, with 12 bases matching TRBD1. There are 19 residues in the CDR3. V lost 3 bases to trimming and J lost 2 bases; unmatched junction nucleotides: 8. Looked up from germline, CDR1 is SNHLY and CDR2 is FYNNEI. Written as DNA, the CDR3 is TGTGCCAGCAGTGAGATCCTGGGACAGGGGGCAACTGGGGCCAACGTCCTGACTTTC. Its translation is CASSEILGQGATGANVLTF. The full variable domain, in which reference TRBV2 and TRBJ2-6 provide the parts outside the CDR3, is EPEVTQTPSHQVTQMGQEVILRCVPISNHLYFYWYRQILGQKVEFLVSFYNNEISEKSEIFDDQFSVERPDGSNFTLKIRSTKLEDSAMYFCASSEILGQGATGANVLTFGAGSRLTVL.

The chain couples TRBV7-2 to TRBJ2-5; perhaps TRBD1 as D (7 bases). Germline-derived CDR1 and CDR2 are SGHTA and FQGNSA. The CDR3 spans 15 residues. V lost 5 bases, J lost 5 bases, and 18 bases lay in between. The CDR3 reads CASSPQGGGWETQYF. The CDR3 nucleotides read TGTGCCAGCAGCCCGCAGGGGGGCGGGTGGGAGACCCAGTACTTC.

The rearrangement uses TRBV5-1 and TRBJ2-1; D remains ambiguous. Germline lookup yields CDR1 SGHRS and CDR2 YFSETQ. V lost 0 bases and J 2 bases, leaving 12 bases between the germline ends. The CDR3 spans 16 residues. The CDR3 region is CASSLEWSLTYNEQFF. The DNA of the CDR3 is TGCGCCAGCAGCTTGGAATGGAGCTTGACCTACAATGAGCAGTTCTTC.

As for this clone: A read error may account for a junction end that differs from germline. The chain uses TRBV9 and TRBJ2-6; 12 nucleotides align to TRBD1. Looked up from germline, CDR1 is SGDLS and CDR2 is YYNGEE. The CDR3 totals 18 residues. The CDR3 loop reads CASSVIPGQGAGANGLTF. In DNA form, the CDR3 reads TGTGCCAGCAGCGTAATCCCGGGACAGGGGGCTGGGGCCAACGGCCTGACTTTC.

This clone came up a few times. V gene TRBV5-4 combines with J gene TRBJ1-2; TRBD1 is a possible D gene (5 bases). The CDR3 is made up of 16 amino acids. Trimming took off 2 bases at V and 4 bases at J, with 18 bases between the two ends. Germline CDR1 reads SGHNT; CDR2 reads YYREEE (reference sequence). Here the CDR3 DNA reads TGTGCCAGCAGCTTTCTTGGGGCAGGTGGAATCTATGGCTACACCTTC. This codes for CASSFLGAGGIYGYTF.

The chain uses TRBV6-6 and TRBJ2-7; D may be TRBD1 (5 bases). Germline V gives CDR1 MNHNY, CDR2 SVGAGI (reference sequence). The V and J ends lost 4 bases and 1 base respectively, with 14 bases between them. The CDR3 runs 15 residues. The DNA of the CDR3 is TGTGCCAGCAGTTTCCCCCAGGGATTTTCCTACGAGCAGTACTTC. Translation gives CASSFPQGFSYEQYF.

This clone was seen only a few times. CDR3 protein: CASSAWRGINEKLFF. The CDR3 DNA reads TGTGCCAGCAGCGCCTGGCGGGGAATCAATGAAAAACTGTTTTTT. The rearrangement uses TRBV9 and TRBJ1-4, with D uncertain. The CDR3 contains 15 residues. Trimming took off 3 bases at V and 5 bases at J, with 14 bases between the two ends. Germline-derived CDR1 and CDR2 are SGDLS and YYNGEE.

J is TRBJ2-7 and V is TRBV7-2; D may be TRBD1 (5 bases). This CDR3 is 14 amino acids long. V was pared by 0 bases and J by 6 bases, with 12 bases between. Germline V gives CDR1 SGHTA, CDR2 FQGNSA. CDR3 DNA sequence: TGTGCCAGCAGCTTAGCCTCGCAGGGCCGCGAGCAGTACTTC. As protein: CASSLASQGREQYF.

The chain employs TRBV6-5 and TRBJ1-2; 7 bases align to TRBD1. Per the germline V gene, CDR1 is MNHEY and CDR2 is SVGAGI. The length of the CDR3 is 13 residues. The J segment lost 8 bases and the V segment lost 0 bases, leaving 3 bases of the junction unmatched. CDR3 coding DNA: TGTGCCAGCAGTTACTCGCGGACAGGCGGCTACACCTTC. Translation: CASSYSRTGGYTF.

V is TRBV19 and J is TRBJ1-4, with a tentative D call TRBD1 (6 bases). The CDR3 covers 14 residues. The germline gives CDR1 LNHDA, CDR2 SQIVND (reference sequence). Between the trimmed V and J ends, which lost 3 bases and 2 bases, there was a span of 7 bases. DNA for the CDR3: TGTGCCAGTAGTATTCAGGGGACTAATGAAAAACTGTTTTTT. This sequence encodes CASSIQGTNEKLFF.

V and J are TRBV6-1 and TRBJ1-5; D may be TRBD1 (5 bases). The CDR3 has 15 amino acids. Germline V gene data show CDR1 as MNHNS and CDR2 as SASEGT. The ends were cut back, 4 bases at V and 3 bases at J, with 13 bases in the middle. CDR3 protein: CASSVAGNSNQPQHF. Here the CDR3 DNA reads TGTGCCAGCAGTGTGGCAGGGAATTCCAATCAGCCCCAGCATTTT.

This clone came up once. The genes are TRBV11-2 and TRBJ2-5; 13 positions agree with TRBD2. With V trimmed by 3 bases and J by 5 bases, 6 bases remained unmatched. Germline CDR1 is SGHAT and CDR2 is FQNNGV. The CDR3 extends over 16 amino acids. This CDR3 is CASSFVLAGGPETQYF. The CDR3 DNA reads TGTGCCAGCAGCTTCGTACTAGCGGGGGGGCCCGAGACCCAGTACTTC.

Only one count was recorded for this clone. The chain joins TRBV11-3 to TRBJ2-4; 7 positions agree with TRBD2. Germline V CDR1 and CDR2: SGHNT, YENEEA. The CDR3 has 16 residues. With 0 bases clipped from V and 4 bases from J, the junction kept 6 bases outside the gene matches. CDR3 protein: CASSLDLGGGKNIQYF. The CDR3 bases are TGTGCCAGCAGCTTAGATCTTGGGGGGGGGAAAAACATTCAGTACTTC.

The chain joins TRBV6-1 to TRBJ1-1; D unclear. The CDR3 is made up of 11 amino acids. The V end lost 6 bases, the J end lost 0 bases, and 2 bases lay between the germline ends. Germline values: CDR1 MNHNS, CDR2 SASEGT. The CDR3 nucleotides read TGTGCCAGCAGCATGAACACTGAAGCTTTCTTT. Protein: CASSMNTEAFF.

The chain recombines TRBV5-1 with TRBJ2-1; D is ambiguous. The CDR3 has 14 residues. Germline V CDR1 and CDR2: SGHRS, YFSETQ. V was cut by 1 base and J by 6 bases, with 11 bases left in between. CDR3 loop: CASSLLQAPNEQFF. The CDR3 region has the DNA TGCGCCAGCAGCTTGTTGCAGGCCCCCAATGAGCAGTTCTTC.